The 17 T cell receptor beta chains reported below all come from one sample, sequenced in a study of blood T cell repertoires in COVID-19. Produced via immunoSEQ multiplex PCR; TCRdb's table is partial and in-frame only. The table records approximately 150,000 clones, about 87% of them present only once. The source material was peripheral blood. These receptors all stem from a human donor in a cohort sampled during active COVID-19.

V is TRBV5-5 and J is TRBJ1-5; D may be TRBD1 (6 bases). CDR1 is SGHKS, CDR2 YYEKEE, per germline (reference sequence). The CDR3 sequence is 13 residues long. V lost 3 bases, J lost 9 bases, and 13 bases lay in between. In DNA form, the CDR3 reads TGTGCCAGCAGCTCCAGGGGCATGGGGCCCCAGCATTTT. This encodes CASSSRGMGPQHF.

This sequence joins TRBV7-2 and TRBJ2-3; the D gene is possibly TRBD2 (6 bases). From germline, CDR1 is SGHTA and CDR2 FQGNSA. The V gene lost 5 bases and the J gene lost 2 bases, with 17 bases spanning the gap. The CDR3 covers 16 residues. The CDR3 here is CASSLSTSQTTDTQYF. CDR3 DNA: TGTGCCAGCAGCCTCTCGACTAGTCAAACCACAGATACGCAGTATTTT.

The CDR3 region is CASSRGTYTGELFF. DNA of the CDR3: TGTGCCAGCAGCCGCGGGACCTACACCGGGGAGCTGTTTTTT. V is TRBV6-5 and J is TRBJ2-2, with D possibly being TRBD2 (6 bases). Germline CDR1 is MNHEY and CDR2 is SVGAGI. The CDR3 length is 14 residues. Trimming cost V 6 bases and J 3 bases, with 11 bases left between them.

The CDR3 protein is CASSSPSGGANVLTF. The CDR3 region has the DNA TGTGCCAGCAGCTCCCCTAGCGGCGGGGCCAACGTCCTGACTTTC. This sequence joins TRBV11-2 and TRBJ2-6; TRBD2 matches at 7 bases. The V gene's germline CDR1 is SGHAT and CDR2 FQNNGV. The CDR3 contains 15 residues. Unmatched junction bases numbered 4, after V lost 4 bases and J lost 4 bases. The entire variable domain, with the rest obtained from reference TRBV11-2 and TRBJ2-6, is as follows: EAGVAQSPRYKIIEKRQSVAFWCNPISGHATLYWYQQILGQGPKLLIQFQNNGVVDDSQLPKDRFSAERLKGVDSTLKIQPAKLEDSAVYLCASSSPSGGANVLTFGAGSRLTVL.

This chain joins TRBV6-2 or TRBV6-3 and TRBJ2-7; D perhaps matches TRBD1 (6 bases). This CDR3 region has 12 residues. The germline V and J ends were trimmed by 4 bases and 4 bases, with 8 bases remaining between them. Germline V gene lookup returns CDR1 MNHEY and CDR2 SVGEGT. The CDR3 is CASSSQGYEQYF. The CDR3 DNA sequence: TGTGCCAGCAGTTCACAGGGTTACGAGCAGTACTTC.

The gene calls are TRBV30 and TRBJ2-7, with D possibly TRBD1 on 6 matching bases. CDR3 length: 13 residues. Trimming removed 3 bases at V and 1 base at J, with 10 bases between. The germline V gene encodes CDR1 GTSNPN and CDR2 SVGIG (reference sequence). The CDR3 reads CAWRDTGSYEQYF. In nucleotides, the CDR3 is TGTGCCTGGAGAGATACAGGGTCCTACGAGCAGTACTTC.

The V and J genes are TRBV19 and TRBJ2-1; 9 positions match TRBD2. This CDR3 comprises 16 residues. V trimming: 5 bases; J trimming: 2 bases; junction bases outside the gene matches: 7. Germline assignment: CDR1 LNHDA and CDR2 SQIVND (reference sequence). The CDR3 DNA reads as TGTGCCAGTAGTTCACCTCTAGCGGGGCCCTACAATGAGCAGTTCTTC. It yields the protein CASSSPLAGPYNEQFF.

The gene calls are TRBV2 and TRBJ1-2, with 7 bases lining up with TRBD1. With 8 bases clipped from V and 0 bases from J, the junction kept 9 bases outside the gene matches. The germline V gene encodes CDR1 SNHLY and CDR2 FYNNEI. This CDR3 has 15 amino acids. In nucleotides, the CDR3 is TGTGCCAGCTCTAGGGGCGGGACAGCTAACTATGGCTACACCTTC. This encodes CASSRGGTANYGYTF.

The chain combines TRBV4-1 with TRBJ2-1; D possibly corresponds to TRBD2 (6 bases). Trimming pared 1 base from V and 8 bases from J, leaving 9 bases between. This CDR3 region has 13 residues. The germline V gene has CDR1 MGHRA and CDR2 YSYEKL. Here the CDR3 DNA reads TGCGCCAGCAGCCAAGGGAGGGAGTATGAGCAGTTCTTC. This translates into CASSQGREYEQFF.

This chain joins TRBV6-6 and TRBJ1-5; 11 nucleotides line up with TRBD1. Unmatched junction bases numbered 6, after V lost 4 bases and J lost 4 bases. CDR3 length: 16 residues. Per germline, CDR1 MNHNY and CDR2 SVGAGI (reference sequence). CDR3 sequence: CASSSPGQGANQPQHF. The CDR3 DNA reads TGTGCCAGCAGTTCGCCCGGACAGGGGGCAAATCAGCCCCAGCATTTT.

The rearrangement uses TRBV7-6 and TRBJ1-4, with 11 bases that match TRBD1. The CDR3 loop spans 15 amino acids. With V trimmed by 0 bases and J by 7 bases, 1 base remained unmatched. Germline CDR1 is SGHVS and CDR2 is FNYEAQ. The CDR3 is CASSLADRGREKLFF. CDR3 in DNA: TGTGCCAGCAGCTTAGCGGACAGGGGGCGTGAAAAACTGTTTTTT.

The rearrangement links TRBV11-2 to TRBJ2-4, with D maybe TRBD1 (5 bases). The CDR3 has 14 amino acids. Trimming cost V 1 base and J 6 bases, with 10 bases left between them. In germline, CDR1 is SGHAT, CDR2 FQNNGV. This CDR3 is CASSLASGINIQYF. For the CDR3, the DNA is TGTGCCAGCAGCTTAGCTTCAGGGATAAACATTCAGTACTTC.

The genes are TRBV5-4 and TRBJ2-7; D not resolved. Deletions cut 1 base from V and 2 bases from J, with 4 bases between. The V gene's germline CDR1 is SGHNT and CDR2 YYREEE (reference sequence). This CDR3 contains 12 residues. CDR3 sequence: CASSLNTYEQYF. The CDR3, as DNA: TGTGCCAGCAGCTTGAACACCTACGAGCAGTACTTC.

The V and J genes are TRBV4-3 and TRBJ1-1; 9 nucleotides match TRBD1. V gave up 4 bases and J gave up 1 base; unmatched junction bases: 7. CDR1 is LGHNA and CDR2 is YSLEER in the germline V gene. The CDR3 is 16 residues long. The CDR3 region is CASSRGQGDWNTEAFF. DNA for the CDR3: TGCGCCAGCAGCCGGGGACAGGGTGATTGGAACACTGAAGCTTTCTTT.

The genes are TRBV10-3 and TRBJ1-6; D not resolved. The CDR3 is 12 residues long. Germline CDR1 and CDR2: ENHRY and SYGVKD. Trimming removed 2 bases at V and 9 bases at J, with 5 bases between. The CDR3 bases are TGTGCCATCAGTGAGGGCTCTTCACCCCTCCACTTT. Translating gives CAISEGSSPLHF.

V usage is TRBV10-3 and J usage is TRBJ2-1; 9 bases are shared with TRBD1. Germline values: CDR1 ENHRY, CDR2 SYGVKD. The CDR3 is made up of 14 amino acids. After removal of 7 bases from V and 6 bases from J, the junction contained 7 bases not matched to a gene. CDR3 loop: CAIKGTGMSNEQFF. DNA for the CDR3: TGTGCCATCAAGGGGACAGGGATGAGCAATGAGCAGTTCTTC.

This clone was detected only a few times. This CDR3 is CASSPRQGYEQYF. CDR3 DNA sequence: TGTGCCAGCAGCCCCAGACAGGGCTACGAGCAGTACTTC. This chain connects TRBV7-3 to TRBJ2-7, with TRBD1 matching 7 bases. Germline V gene sequence: CDR1 SGHTA, CDR2 FQGTGA. The CDR3 covers 13 residues. V trimming: 5 bases; J trimming: 3 bases; junction bases outside the gene matches: 4. Using reference TRBV7-3 and TRBJ2-7 for the parts outside the CDR3, the full variable domain is GAGVSQTPSNKVTEKGKYVELRCDPISGHTALYWYRQSLGQGPEFLIYFQGTGAADDSGLPNDRFFAVRPEGSVSTLKIQRTERGDSAVYLCASSPRQGYEQYFGPGTRLTVT.